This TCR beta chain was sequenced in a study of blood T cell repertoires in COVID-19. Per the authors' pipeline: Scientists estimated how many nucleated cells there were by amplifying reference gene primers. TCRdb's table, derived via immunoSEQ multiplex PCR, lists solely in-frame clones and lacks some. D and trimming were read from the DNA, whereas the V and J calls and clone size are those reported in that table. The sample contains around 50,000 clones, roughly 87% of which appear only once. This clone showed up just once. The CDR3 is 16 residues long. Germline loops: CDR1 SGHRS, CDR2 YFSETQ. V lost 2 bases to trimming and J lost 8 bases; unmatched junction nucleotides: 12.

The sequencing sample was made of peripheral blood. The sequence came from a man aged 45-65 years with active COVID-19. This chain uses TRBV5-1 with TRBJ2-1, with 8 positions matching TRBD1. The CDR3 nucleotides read TGCGCCAGCAGCTTAAACGACAGGGGTTTCGGGGATGAGCAGTTCTTC. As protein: CASSLNDRGFGDEQFF.